A selection of T cell receptor beta chains follows, all from one sample in a study of graft-versus-host responses after intestinal transplantation. These receptors lack a known antigen. Generated by immunoSEQ multiplex PCR, the TCRdb table keeps only in-frame clones and is missing some. The sample holds approximately 77,000 clones; approximately 88% are singletons and the top ten take roughly 0.31%. The source material was unstimulated CD4+ T cells sorted from spleen or lymph node cells, sampled before intestinal transplant. The origin of the receptors is a human donor who received an intestinal transplant. CDR3s include the opening cysteine and the closing phenylalanine or tryptophan. The order of the fields is V gene, CDR3 protein.

>TRBV18
CASSPLAGGLDEQYF
>TRBV27
CASSLNRNTGELFF
>TRBV7-6
CASSLAGTGGWYEQYF
>TRBV14
CASSQGRDRVLNEQFF
>TRBV6-5
CASRGGTGVNYGYTF
>TRBV28
CASSPEDRVSYNSPLHF
>TRBV5-5
CASSLTGGRYEQYF
>TRBV19
CASRAGTLPNEQFF
>TRBV6-1
CASTPLNTGELFF
>TRBV4-2
CASSQDVAGASHEQYF
>TRBV6-6
CASSYSAGLANEQFF
>TRBV2
CASSEARPGQDNF
>TRBV5-1
CASSLELAGYNEQFF
>TRBV7-9
CASSLTGGQYF
>TRBV20-1
CSANEIPQYF
>TRBV7-2
CASSFLRQGVREKLFF
>TRBV5-6
CASSFRQTFIAEAFF
>TRBV2
CASSEGADNYGYTF
>TRBV5-1
CASSSAEFTNEKLFF
>TRBV6-5
CASSYGRSNYGYTF
>TRBV19
CASSIRTGDNEQFF
>TRBV5-4
CASSPQTGSYEQYF
>TRBV7-8
CASSPYRVAGSYEQYF
>TRBV11-2
CASSLQETQYF
>TRBV5-1
CASRTGGNNSPLHF
>TRBV10-3
CAISERAGTPYNEQFF
>TRBV5-6
CASSLADRSTDTQYF
>TRBV29-1
CSVPPGLAGRTDTQYF
>TRBV5-1
CASSLRTTNTGELFF
>TRBV5-1
CASRVGTDYNEQFF
>TRBV5-4
CASSLQGDGNQPQHF
>TRBV4-2
CASSPEGKPGEGRETQYF
>TRBV6-5
CASRLLAGTTGELFF
>TRBV6-1
CASSRNRASQPQHF
>TRBV4-1
CASSQESGTSTDTQYF
>TRBV30
CAWSSGTGTLLRNEQFF
>TRBV30
CAWSHRLGVYGYTF
>TRBV9
CASSLLAGVYSTQYF
>TRBV5-4
CASSKTGGQETQYF
>TRBV6-4
CASSHNSGANVLTF
>TRBV27
CASSWTGDPGELFF